The clone carrying this TCR beta chain came up a few times. No antigen is known for it. The source of the sample is a study of identical twins. Notes on the study in general: Zero-insertion findings could be partly confounded by invariant cells (MAIT and iNKT cells).

Healthy Caucasian donors formed the entire cohort. Per germline, CDR1 SEHNR and CDR2 FQNEAQ (reference sequence). Trimming removed 1 base at V and 0 bases at J, with 9 bases between. The length of the CDR3 is 15 residues. Via MiXCR, TCRdb re-called the 5' RACE reads, giving one row per CDR3 protein. The sample holds around 370,000 distinct CDR3 sequences, approximately 9.1% seen once. The receptor's source is a woman aged 45-65 years in good health. The rearrangement joins TRBV7-9 to TRBJ1-1; D possibly corresponds to TRBD1 (6 bases). Sequenced sample: naive T cells sorted from blood. This CDR3 reads CASSLDRAMNTEAFF. The CDR3 bases are TGTGCCAGCAGCTTAGACAGGGCCATGAACACTGAAGCTTTCTTT. Full variable domain (remainder filled in from reference TRBV7-9 and TRBJ1-1): DTGVSQNPRHKITKRGQNVTFRCDPISEHNRLYWYRQTLGQGPEFLTYFQNEAQLEKSRLLSDRFSAERPKGSFSTLEIQRTEQGDSAMYLCASSLDRAMNTEAFFGQGTRLTVV.